Listed here are 6 T cell receptor beta chains from one sample, sequenced in a study of shared clonotypes between healthy human individuals. Assay: immunoSEQ multiplex PCR; the TCRdb copy retains only in-frame clones and omits some. Of about 2.1 million clones in the sample, 93% were seen once. Positive CCR7 selection of CD45RO-negative cells yielded the naive CD8 cells, and terminally differentiated effector memory CD45RA+ cells were excluded. The sequenced sample consisted of naive CD8+ T cells from PBMCs. The receptor source for this set is a man aged 18 to 30 in good health. Some clones in this sample may be carry-over from other donors' samples.

This sequence joins TRBV5-1 and TRBJ2-1; the match to TRBD2 covers 11 bases. The CDR3 contains 14 residues. Germline-derived CDR1 and CDR2 are SGHRS and YFSETQ. The V and J ends lost 6 bases and 7 bases, in that order; junction bases with no gene match: 6. The CDR3 DNA sequence: TGCGCCAGCACGACTAGCGGGATTAAAAATGAGCAGTTCTTC. Translation: CASTTSGIKNEQFF.

The chain recombines TRBV7-2 with TRBJ2-1; no clear D. CDR3 length: 15 amino acids. The V gene lost 3 bases and the J gene lost 0 bases, with 9 bases spanning the gap. Germline CDR1 and CDR2: SGHTA and FQGNSA. CDR3 residues: CASSFKMSSYNEQFF. The CDR3 DNA reads as TGTGCCAGCAGCTTTAAAATGAGCTCCTACAATGAGCAGTTCTTC.

This chain connects TRBV27 to TRBJ2-7; 12 bases line up with TRBD2. This CDR3 has 15 amino acids. The germline V gene encodes CDR1 MNHEY and CDR2 SMNVEV (reference sequence). V gave up 4 bases and J gave up 4 bases; unmatched junction bases: 5. CDR3 bases: TGTGCCAGCAGTTCTAGCGGGAGGGCCGGTTACGAGCAGTACTTC. Translation: CASSSSGRAGYEQYF.

As regards this clone: The same CDR3 also results from other DNA sequences found in this sample. CDR3: CASSLGQGHTEAFF. Written as DNA, the CDR3 is TGTGCCAGCAGCTTAGGTCAGGGTCACACTGAAGCTTTCTTT. This rearrangement joins TRBV7-9 to TRBJ1-1, with D possibly matching TRBD1 (5 bases). Germline-derived CDR1 and CDR2 are SEHNR and FQNEAQ (reference sequence). Trimming cost V 1 base and J 3 bases, with 9 bases left between them. There are 14 residues in the CDR3.

CDR3 loop: CASSLGLALKETQYF. The CDR3 DNA sequence: TGTGCCAGCAGCTTAGGACTAGCACTAAAAGAGACCCAGTACTTC. The chain has TRBV11-2 and TRBJ2-5; 7 nucleotides align to TRBD2. Germline lookup yields CDR1 SGHAT and CDR2 FQNNGV. This CDR3 region has 15 residues. V lost 1 base, J lost 3 bases, and 5 bases stayed unmatched.

CDR3 DNA: TGTGCCAGCAGCTTGGGGTTAGGGCGTACCTACGAGCAGTACTTC. Its translation: CASSLGLGRTYEQYF. The rearrangement links TRBV5-6 to TRBJ2-7; unclear D gene. Trimming stripped 0 bases from V and 2 bases from J, with 12 bases between. Germline V gene data show CDR1 as SGHDT and CDR2 as YYEEEE. The CDR3 runs to 15 residues.